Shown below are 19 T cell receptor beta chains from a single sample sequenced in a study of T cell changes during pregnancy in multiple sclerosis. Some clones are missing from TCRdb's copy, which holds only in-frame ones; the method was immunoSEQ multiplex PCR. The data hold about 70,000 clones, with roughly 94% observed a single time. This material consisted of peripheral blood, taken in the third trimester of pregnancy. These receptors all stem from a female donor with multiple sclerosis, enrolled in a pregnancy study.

The CDR3 bases are TGTGCCAGCAGCTTAGCAGGGAGGAGTCAGCCCCAGCATTTT. It encodes CASSLAGRSQPQHF. The genes are TRBV7-2 and TRBJ1-5; D call uncertain. The CDR3 sequence is 14 residues long. CDR1 is SGHTA and CDR2 is FQGNSA in the germline V gene. Trimming removed 0 bases at V and 6 bases at J, with 9 bases between.

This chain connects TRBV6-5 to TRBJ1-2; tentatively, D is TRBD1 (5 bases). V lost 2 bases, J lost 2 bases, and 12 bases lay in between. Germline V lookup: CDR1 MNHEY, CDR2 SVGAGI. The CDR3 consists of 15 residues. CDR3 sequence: CASSYGGLLNYGYTF. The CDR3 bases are TGTGCCAGCAGTTACGGGGGACTTCTCAACTATGGCTACACCTTC.

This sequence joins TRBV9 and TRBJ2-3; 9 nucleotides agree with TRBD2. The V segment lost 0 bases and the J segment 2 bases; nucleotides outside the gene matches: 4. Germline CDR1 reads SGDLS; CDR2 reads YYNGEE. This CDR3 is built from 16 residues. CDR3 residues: CASSVALAGPTDTQYF. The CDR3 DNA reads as TGTGCCAGCAGCGTAGCTCTAGCGGGGCCCACAGATACGCAGTATTTT.

CDR3 bases: TGTGCCAGCAGCGCTAGCGGGGGGTACAATGAGCAGTTCTTC. It translates to CASSASGGYNEQFF. The V call is TRBV9, the J call TRBJ2-1, with TRBD2 matching 11 bases. In germline, CDR1 is SGDLS, CDR2 YYNGEE. This CDR3 is built from 14 residues. V was clipped by 3 bases and J by 4 bases; unmatched bases: 0.

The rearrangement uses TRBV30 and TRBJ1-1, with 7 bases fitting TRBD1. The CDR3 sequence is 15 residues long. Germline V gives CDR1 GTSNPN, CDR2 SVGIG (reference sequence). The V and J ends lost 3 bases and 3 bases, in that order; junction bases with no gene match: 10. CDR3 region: CAWSSWGDSYTEAFF. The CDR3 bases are TGTGCCTGGAGCTCCTGGGGGGACAGCTACACTGAAGCTTTCTTT.

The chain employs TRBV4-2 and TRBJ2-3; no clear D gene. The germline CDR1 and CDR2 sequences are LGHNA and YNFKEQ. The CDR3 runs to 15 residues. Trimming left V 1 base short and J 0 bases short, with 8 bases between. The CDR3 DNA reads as TGTGCCAGCAGCCAAGGGGCAGGTAGCACAGATACGCAGTATTTT. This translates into CASSQGAGSTDTQYF.

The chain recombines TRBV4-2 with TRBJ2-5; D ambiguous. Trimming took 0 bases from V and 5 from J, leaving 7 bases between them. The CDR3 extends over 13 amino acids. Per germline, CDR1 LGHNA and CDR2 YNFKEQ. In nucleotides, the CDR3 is TGTGCCAGCAGCCAAGAATGGGCCGAGACCCAGTACTTC. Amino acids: CASSQEWAETQYF.

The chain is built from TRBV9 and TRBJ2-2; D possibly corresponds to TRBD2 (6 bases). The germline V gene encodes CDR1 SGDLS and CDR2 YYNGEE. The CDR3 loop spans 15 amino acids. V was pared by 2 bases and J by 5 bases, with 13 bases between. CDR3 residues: CASSVGGRGTGELFF. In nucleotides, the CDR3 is TGTGCCAGCAGCGTGGGCGGCCGGGGGACCGGGGAGCTGTTTTTT.

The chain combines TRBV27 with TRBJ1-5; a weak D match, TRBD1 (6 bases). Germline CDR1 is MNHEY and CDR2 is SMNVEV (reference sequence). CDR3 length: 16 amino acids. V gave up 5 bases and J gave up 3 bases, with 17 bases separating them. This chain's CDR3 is CASSRGDTGHNQPQHF. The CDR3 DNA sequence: TGTGCCAGCAGTCGGGGGGACACAGGGCACAATCAGCCCCAGCATTTT.

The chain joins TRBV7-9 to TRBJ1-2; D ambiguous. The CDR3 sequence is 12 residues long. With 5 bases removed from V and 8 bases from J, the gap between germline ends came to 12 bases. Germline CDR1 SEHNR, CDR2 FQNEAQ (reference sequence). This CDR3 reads CASSLDMSGYTF. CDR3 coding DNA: TGTGCCAGCAGCCTAGACATGTCCGGCTACACCTTC.

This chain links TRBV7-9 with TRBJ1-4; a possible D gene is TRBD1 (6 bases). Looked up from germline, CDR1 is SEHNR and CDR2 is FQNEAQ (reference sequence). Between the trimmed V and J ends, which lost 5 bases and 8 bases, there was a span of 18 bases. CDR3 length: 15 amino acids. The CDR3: CASSRLTGSGEKLFF. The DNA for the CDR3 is TGTGCCAGCAGCCGACTTACAGGGTCGGGAGAAAAACTGTTTTTT.

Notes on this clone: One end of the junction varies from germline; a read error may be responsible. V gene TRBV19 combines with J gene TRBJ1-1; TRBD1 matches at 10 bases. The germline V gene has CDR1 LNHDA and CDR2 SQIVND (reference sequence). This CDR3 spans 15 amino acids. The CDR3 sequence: CASSLDRGRNTEAFF. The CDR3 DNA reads TGTGCCAGTAGTCTAGACAGGGGGCGGAACACTGAAGCTTTCTTT.

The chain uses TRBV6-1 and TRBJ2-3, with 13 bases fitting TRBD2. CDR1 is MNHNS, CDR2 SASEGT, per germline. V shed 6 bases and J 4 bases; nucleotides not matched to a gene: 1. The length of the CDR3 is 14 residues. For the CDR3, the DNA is TGTGCCAGCAGCACTAGCGGGGGGGCAGATACGCAGTATTTT. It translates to CASSTSGGADTQYF.

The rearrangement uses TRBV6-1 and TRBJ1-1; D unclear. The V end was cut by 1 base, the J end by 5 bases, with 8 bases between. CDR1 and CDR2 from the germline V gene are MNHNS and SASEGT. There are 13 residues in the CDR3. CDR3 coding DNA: TGTGCCAGCAGTGAAGTGTCGGGGACTGAAGCTTTCTTT. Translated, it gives CASSEVSGTEAFF.

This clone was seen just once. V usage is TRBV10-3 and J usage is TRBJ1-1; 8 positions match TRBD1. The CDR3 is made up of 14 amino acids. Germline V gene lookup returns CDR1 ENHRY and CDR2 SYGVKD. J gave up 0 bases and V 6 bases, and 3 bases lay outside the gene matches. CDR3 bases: TGTGCCATCAGGACAGGGGACTTGAACACTGAAGCTTTCTTT. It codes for CAIRTGDLNTEAFF.

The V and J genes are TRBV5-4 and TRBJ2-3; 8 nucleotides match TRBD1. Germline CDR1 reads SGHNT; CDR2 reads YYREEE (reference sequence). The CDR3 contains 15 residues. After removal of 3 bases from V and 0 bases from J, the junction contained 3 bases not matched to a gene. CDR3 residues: CASSSTGGSTDTQYF. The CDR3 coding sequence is TGTGCCAGCAGCTCTACAGGGGGTAGCACAGATACGCAGTATTTT.

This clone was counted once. CDR3 protein: CASRQGGISYNEQFF. In DNA form, the CDR3 reads TGTGCCAGCCGTCAAGGAGGGATCTCCTACAATGAGCAGTTCTTC. The chain combines TRBV6-6 with TRBJ2-1, with D perhaps TRBD2 (6 bases). Germline V gives CDR1 MNHNY, CDR2 SVGAGI (reference sequence). Trimming took off 8 bases at V and 0 bases at J, with 14 bases between the two ends. The CDR3 totals 15 residues.

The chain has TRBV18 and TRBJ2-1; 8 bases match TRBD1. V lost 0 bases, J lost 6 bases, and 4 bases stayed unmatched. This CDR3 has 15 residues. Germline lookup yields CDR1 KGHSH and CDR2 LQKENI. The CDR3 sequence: CASSPPQGAVNEQFF. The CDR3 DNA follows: TGTGCCAGCTCACCACCTCAGGGGGCTGTCAATGAGCAGTTCTTC.

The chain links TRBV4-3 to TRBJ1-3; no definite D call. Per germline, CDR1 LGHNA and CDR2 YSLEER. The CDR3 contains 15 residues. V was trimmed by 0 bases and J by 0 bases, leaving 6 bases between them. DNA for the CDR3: TGCGCCAGCAGCCAAGAGGAGAGCTCTGGAAACACCATATATTTT. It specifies CASSQEESSGNTIYF.